This TCR beta chain was recorded in a study of long-term antiretroviral therapy in people with HIV. The CDR3 is 14 residues long. V was pared by 4 bases and J by 0 bases, with 0 bases of the junction left unmatched. Germline CDR1 and CDR2: ENHRY and SYGVKD. Study results and limitations: Relative to control repertoires, HIV repertoires exhibited narrower CDR3 length ranges. Those clones which expanded before ART made up the dominant part of the repertoire at all time points. Relative to transplant donor controls, diversity remained lower despite increasing after ART.

A v3.0 immunoSEQ assay was performed at survey level. Data came from immunoSEQ multiplex PCR; TCRdb stores just in-frame clones and leaves some out. Of 15,000 to 20,000 clones listed, around 74% are singletons. This clone came up once. Its target is unknown. The clonotype comes from a man aged 25-45 years with HIV. J is TRBJ2-3 and V is TRBV10-3, with TRBD2 matching over 8 bases. The sample consisted of unsorted PBMCs, taken at the start of antiretroviral therapy. The CDR3 DNA sequence: TGTGCCATCAGTGTAGCGGGGAGCACAGATACGCAGTATTTT. Its protein is CAISVAGSTDTQYF.